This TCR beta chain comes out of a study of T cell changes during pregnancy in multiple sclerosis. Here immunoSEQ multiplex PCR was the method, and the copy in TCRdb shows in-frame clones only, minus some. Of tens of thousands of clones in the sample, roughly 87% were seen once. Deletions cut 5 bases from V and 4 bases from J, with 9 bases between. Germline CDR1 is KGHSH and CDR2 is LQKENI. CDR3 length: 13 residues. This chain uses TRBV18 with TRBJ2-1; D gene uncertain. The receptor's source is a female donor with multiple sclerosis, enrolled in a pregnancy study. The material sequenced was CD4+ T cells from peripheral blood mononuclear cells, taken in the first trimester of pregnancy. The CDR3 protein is CASSVDSYNEQFF. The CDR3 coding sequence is TGTGCCAGCTCAGTCGACTCGTACAATGAGCAGTTCTTC.